This T cell receptor (beta chain) emerged from a study of T-cell memory formation after mild COVID-19. Each CDR3 protein gets one entry after TCRdb re-called the 5' RACE reads with MiXCR. The sample lists 150,000 to 200,000 distinct CDR3 sequences; about 21% were seen once. This clonotype was seen a handful of times. The CDR3 runs 11 residues. V lost 2 bases and J lost 6, with 2 bases in between. The receptor was isolated from an adult woman who had mild COVID-19 (a few samples of this study predate the infection). Cell type and time point are not known. The rearrangement uses TRBV12-3 or TRBV12-4 and TRBJ2-1, with D hard to call. Source material: PBMCs or a T cell subset sorted from them (not recorded which). The CDR3 reads CASSLFNEQFF. The CDR3 DNA reads TGTGCCAGCAGTTTATTCAATGAGCAGTTCTTC.